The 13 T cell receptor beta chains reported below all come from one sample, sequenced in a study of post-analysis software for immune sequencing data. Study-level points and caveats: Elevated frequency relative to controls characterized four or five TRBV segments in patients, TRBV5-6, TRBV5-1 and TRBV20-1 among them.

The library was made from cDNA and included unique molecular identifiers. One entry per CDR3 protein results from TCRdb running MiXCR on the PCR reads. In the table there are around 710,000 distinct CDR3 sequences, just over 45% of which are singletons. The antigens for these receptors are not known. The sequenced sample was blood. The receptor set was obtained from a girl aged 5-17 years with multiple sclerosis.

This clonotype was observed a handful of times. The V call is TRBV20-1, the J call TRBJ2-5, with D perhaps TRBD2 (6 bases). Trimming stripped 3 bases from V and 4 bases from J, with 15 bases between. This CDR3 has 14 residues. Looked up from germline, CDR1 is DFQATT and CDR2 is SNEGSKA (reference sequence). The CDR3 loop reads CSASDPGLGETQYF. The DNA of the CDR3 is TGCAGTGCTAGCGATCCGGGACTGGGAGAGACCCAGTACTTC.

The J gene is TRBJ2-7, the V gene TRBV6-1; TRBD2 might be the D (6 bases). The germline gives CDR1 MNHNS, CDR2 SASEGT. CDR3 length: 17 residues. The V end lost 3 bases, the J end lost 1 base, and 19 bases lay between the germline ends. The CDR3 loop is CASSDGGRSGGSYEQYF. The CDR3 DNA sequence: TGTGCCAGCAGTGATGGTGGACGCAGCGGAGGGTCCTACGAGCAGTACTTC.

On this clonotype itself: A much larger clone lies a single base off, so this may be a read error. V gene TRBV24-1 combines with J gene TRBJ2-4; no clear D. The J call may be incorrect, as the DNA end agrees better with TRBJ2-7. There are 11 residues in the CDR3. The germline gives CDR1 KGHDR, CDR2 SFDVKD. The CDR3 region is CATSDYYEQYF. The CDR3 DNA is TGTGCCACCAGTGATTACTACGAGCAGTACTTC.

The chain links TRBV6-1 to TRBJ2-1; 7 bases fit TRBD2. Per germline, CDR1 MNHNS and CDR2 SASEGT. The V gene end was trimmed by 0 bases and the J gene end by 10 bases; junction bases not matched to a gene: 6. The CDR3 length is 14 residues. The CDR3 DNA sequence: TGTGCCAGCAGTGAAGCGGGAGGGTTTGGGGAGCAGTTCTTC. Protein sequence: CASSEAGGFGEQFF.

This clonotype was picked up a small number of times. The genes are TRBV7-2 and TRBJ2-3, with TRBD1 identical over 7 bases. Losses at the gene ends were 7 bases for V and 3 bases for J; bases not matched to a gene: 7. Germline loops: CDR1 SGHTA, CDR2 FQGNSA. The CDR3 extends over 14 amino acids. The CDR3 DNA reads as TGTGCCAGCACTCGGGACAGAGTAACAGATACGCAGTATTTT. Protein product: CASTRDRVTDTQYF.

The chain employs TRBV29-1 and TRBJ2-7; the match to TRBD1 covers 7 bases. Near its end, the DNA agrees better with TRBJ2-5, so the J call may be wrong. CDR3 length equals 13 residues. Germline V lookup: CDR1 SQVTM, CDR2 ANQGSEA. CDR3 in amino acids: CSVGRQGVETQYF. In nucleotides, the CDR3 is TGCAGCGTCGGCCGACAGGGTGTGGAGACCCAGTACTTC.

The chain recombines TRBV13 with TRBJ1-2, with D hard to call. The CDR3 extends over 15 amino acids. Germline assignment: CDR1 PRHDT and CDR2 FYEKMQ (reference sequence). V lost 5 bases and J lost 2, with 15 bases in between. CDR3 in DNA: TGTGCCAGCAGCGCTCACAAGATAACCAACTATGGCTACACCTTC. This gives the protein CASSAHKITNYGYTF. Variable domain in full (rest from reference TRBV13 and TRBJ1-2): AAGVIQSPRHLIKEKRETATLKCYPIPRHDTVYWYQQGPGQDPQFLISFYEKMQSDKGSIPDRFSAQQFSDYHSELNMSSLELGDSALYFCASSAHKITNYGYTFGSGTRLTVV.

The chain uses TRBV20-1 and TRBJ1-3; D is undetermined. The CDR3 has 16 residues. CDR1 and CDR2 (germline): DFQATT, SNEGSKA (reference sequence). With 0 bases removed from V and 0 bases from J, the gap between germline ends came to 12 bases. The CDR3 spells CSARDPSAHSGNTIYF. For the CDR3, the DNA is TGCAGTGCTAGAGATCCTTCGGCTCACTCTGGAAACACCATATATTTT.

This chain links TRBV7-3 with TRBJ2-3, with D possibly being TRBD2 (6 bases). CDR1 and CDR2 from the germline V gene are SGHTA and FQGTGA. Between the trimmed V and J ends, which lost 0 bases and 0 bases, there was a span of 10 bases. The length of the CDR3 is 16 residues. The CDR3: CASSLTGRGSTDTQYF. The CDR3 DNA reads TGTGCCAGCAGCTTAACGGGGCGGGGAAGCACAGATACGCAGTATTTT.

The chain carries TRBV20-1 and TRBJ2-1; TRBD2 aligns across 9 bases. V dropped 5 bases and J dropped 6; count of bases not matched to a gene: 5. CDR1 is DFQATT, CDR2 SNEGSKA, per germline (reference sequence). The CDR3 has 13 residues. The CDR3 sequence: CSAPTSGGNEQFF. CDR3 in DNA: TGCAGTGCTCCGACTAGCGGAGGCAATGAGCAGTTCTTC.

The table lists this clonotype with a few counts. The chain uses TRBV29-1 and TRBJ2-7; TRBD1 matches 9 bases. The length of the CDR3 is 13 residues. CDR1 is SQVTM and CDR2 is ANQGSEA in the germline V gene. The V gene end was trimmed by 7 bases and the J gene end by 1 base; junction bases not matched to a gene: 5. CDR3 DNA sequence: TGCAGCGCTATCGGGACAGGGTCCTACGAGCAGTACTTC. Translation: CSAIGTGSYEQYF.

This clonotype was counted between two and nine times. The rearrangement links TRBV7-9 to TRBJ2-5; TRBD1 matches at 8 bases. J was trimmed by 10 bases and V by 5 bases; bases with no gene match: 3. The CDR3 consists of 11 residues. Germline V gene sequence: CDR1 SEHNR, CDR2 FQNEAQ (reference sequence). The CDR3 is CASSEQGVQYF. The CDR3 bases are TGTGCCAGCAGCGAACAGGGGGTCCAGTACTTC.

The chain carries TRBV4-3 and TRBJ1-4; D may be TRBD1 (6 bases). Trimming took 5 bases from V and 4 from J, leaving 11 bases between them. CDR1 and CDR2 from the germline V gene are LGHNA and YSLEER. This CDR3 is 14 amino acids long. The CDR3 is CASSSDRDNEKLFF. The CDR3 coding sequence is TGCGCCAGCAGCTCGGACAGAGATAATGAAAAACTGTTTTTT.